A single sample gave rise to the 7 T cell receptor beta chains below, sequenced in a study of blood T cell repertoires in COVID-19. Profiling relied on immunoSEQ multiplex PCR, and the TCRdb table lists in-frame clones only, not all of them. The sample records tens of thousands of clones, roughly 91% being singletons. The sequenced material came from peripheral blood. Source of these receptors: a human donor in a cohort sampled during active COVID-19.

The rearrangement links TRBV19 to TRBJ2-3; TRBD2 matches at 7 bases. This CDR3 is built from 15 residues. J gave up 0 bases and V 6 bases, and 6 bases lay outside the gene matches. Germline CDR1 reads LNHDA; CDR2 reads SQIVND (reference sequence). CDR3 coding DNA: TGTGCCAGTAGAGAGGCGGGAGATAGCACAGATACGCAGTATTTT. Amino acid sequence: CASREAGDSTDTQYF.

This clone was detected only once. This CDR3 is CAISLRGSTDTQYF. The CDR3 DNA follows: TGTGCCATCAGCCTCAGGGGCAGCACAGATACGCAGTATTTT. The V gene is TRBV10-3, the J gene TRBJ2-3, with D possibly matching TRBD1 (6 bases). The germline gives CDR1 ENHRY, CDR2 SYGVKD. Trimming stripped 6 bases from V and 0 bases from J, with 10 bases between. This CDR3 comprises 14 residues.

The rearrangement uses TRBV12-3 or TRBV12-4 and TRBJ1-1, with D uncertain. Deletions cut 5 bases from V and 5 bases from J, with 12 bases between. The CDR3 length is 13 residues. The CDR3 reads CASSLLTGTEAFF. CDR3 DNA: TGTGCCAGCAGTCTCCTTACCGGGACTGAAGCTTTCTTT.

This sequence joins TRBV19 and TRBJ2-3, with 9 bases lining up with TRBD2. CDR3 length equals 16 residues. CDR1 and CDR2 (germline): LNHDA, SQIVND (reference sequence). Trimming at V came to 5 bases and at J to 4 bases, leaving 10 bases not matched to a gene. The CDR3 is CASSAWLAGTADTQYF. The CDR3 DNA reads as TGTGCCAGTAGTGCCTGGCTAGCGGGAACGGCAGATACGCAGTATTTT.

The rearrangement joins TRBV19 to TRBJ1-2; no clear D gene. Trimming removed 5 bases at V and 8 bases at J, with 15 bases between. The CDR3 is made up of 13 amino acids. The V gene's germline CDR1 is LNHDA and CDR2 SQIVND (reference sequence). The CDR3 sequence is CASSYLGGSGYTF. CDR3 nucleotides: TGTGCCAGTAGTTACCTAGGTGGTTCAGGCTACACCTTC.

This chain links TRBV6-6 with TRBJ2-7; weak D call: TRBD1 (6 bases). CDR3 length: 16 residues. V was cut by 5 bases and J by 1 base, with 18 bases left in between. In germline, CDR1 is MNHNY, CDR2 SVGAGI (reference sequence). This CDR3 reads CASSHRAPLGSYEQYF. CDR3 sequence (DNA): TGTGCCAGCAGTCACAGGGCCCCTTTAGGGTCCTACGAGCAGTACTTC.

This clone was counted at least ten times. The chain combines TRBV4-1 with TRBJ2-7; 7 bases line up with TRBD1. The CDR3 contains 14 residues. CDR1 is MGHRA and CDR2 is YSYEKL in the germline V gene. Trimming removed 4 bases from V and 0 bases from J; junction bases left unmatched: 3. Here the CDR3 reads CASSLGDSSYEQYF. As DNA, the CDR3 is TGCGCCAGCAGCCTGGGGGACAGCTCCTACGAGCAGTACTTC.